Sequencing of this TCR beta chain was carried out in a study of blood T cells in healthy people across ages. The second PCR ran roughly 7 to 11 cycles with a sample-barcoded 5' primer and J-beta primers. TCRdb used MiXCR to reprocess the 5' RACE reads, holding one entry per CDR3 protein. Among hundreds of thousands of distinct CDR3 sequences listed, around half were seen once. CDR1 is SGHTA and CDR2 is FQGNSA in the germline V gene. The CDR3 consists of 14 residues. Unmatched junction bases numbered 6, after V lost 2 bases and J lost 6 bases. This clonotype showed up just a few times. What was sequenced was blood. The clonotype was recovered from a woman aged 55 to 70 in good health. V usage is TRBV7-2 and J usage is TRBJ2-7; 8 nucleotides line up with TRBD1. CDR3 residues: CASSLRRQGFEQYF. CDR3 DNA sequence: TGTGCCAGCAGCTTACGGAGACAGGGGTTCGAGCAGTACTTC.